These 19 T cell receptor beta chains came from one sample sequenced in a study of radiation and T cells in renal cell carcinoma. Sample treatment: treatment-naive control, cytoreductive nephrectomy. Clones were sequenced by immunoSEQ multiplex PCR, and TCRdb holds only the in-frame ones, with some missing. In the table there are roughly 10,000 clones, roughly 60% of which are singletons. Sequenced here: tumor tissue, sampled from a patient whose treatment was nephrectomy without radiotherapy. All receptors come from a man aged 35 to 55 with renal cell carcinoma.

V and J are TRBV19 and TRBJ2-7; D call uncertain. V was pared by 5 bases and J by 2 bases, with 16 bases between. The CDR3 totals 15 residues. The germline CDR1 and CDR2 sequences are LNHDA and SQIVND (reference sequence). CDR3 nucleotides: TGTGCCAGTAGTGGGCGGTGGGAAATCGCCTACGAGCAGTACTTC. Its protein product is CASSGRWEIAYEQYF.

In this sample, this clone turned up once. For the CDR3, the DNA is TGTGCCAGCAGTTTACTGATCGGGCAGGCAAAATATGGCTACACCTTC. The encoded protein is CASSLLIGQAKYGYTF. This chain connects TRBV27 to TRBJ1-2; D gene uncertain. Trimming stripped 2 bases from V and 5 bases from J, with 18 bases between. The CDR3 length is 16 residues. Germline V gene sequence: CDR1 MNHEY, CDR2 SMNVEV (reference sequence).

This clone has just a few counts. The rearrangement uses TRBV18 and TRBJ2-1; D is possibly TRBD2 (5 bases). V was cut by 7 bases and J by 7 bases, with 11 bases left in between. Germline V CDR1 and CDR2: KGHSH, LQKENI. The CDR3 runs to 12 residues. The DNA of the CDR3 is TGTGCCAGCTACGAACCGGGGAATGAGCAGTTCTTC. This codes for CASYEPGNEQFF.

The V and J genes are TRBV28 and TRBJ2-3, with D perhaps TRBD2 (6 bases). CDR3 size: 16 residues. Trimming removed 5 bases at V and 0 bases at J, with 15 bases between. The germline V gene has CDR1 MDHEN and CDR2 SYDVKM. CDR3 nucleotide sequence: TGTGCCAGCAGTCTCGTGGGGGACTGGAGCACAGATACGCAGTATTTT. Protein sequence: CASSLVGDWSTDTQYF.

A few counts support this clone. CDR3 region: CASSRQGGGTGELFF. The DNA of the CDR3 is TGTGCCAGCAGCCGACAGGGCGGGGGCACCGGGGAGCTGTTTTTT. V and J are TRBV5-5 and TRBJ2-2; either TRBD1 or TRBD2 may supply D (7 bases each). The V end was cut by 4 bases, the J end by 4 bases, with 14 bases between. CDR3 size: 15 residues. Germline CDR1 and CDR2: SGHKS and YYEKEE (reference sequence).

This clone was found a few times. This chain joins TRBV2 and TRBJ2-7; perhaps D is TRBD1 or TRBD2 (5 bases each). The CDR3 covers 11 residues. Germline CDR1 is SNHLY and CDR2 is FYNNEI. Between the trimmed V and J ends, which lost 7 bases and 7 bases, there was a span of 11 bases. The CDR3, as DNA: TGTGCCAGCACCGGGGCGCGAGAGCAGTACTTC. The encoded protein is CASTGAREQYF.

The chain joins TRBV9 to TRBJ1-4, with D possibly TRBD1 on 6 matching bases. The V end was cut by 5 bases, the J end by 7 bases, with 15 bases between. Germline lookup yields CDR1 SGDLS and CDR2 YYNGEE. The length of the CDR3 is 14 residues. The CDR3 DNA reads TGTGCCAGCAGGGAAGGACAGTTGGCTGAAAAACTGTTTTTT. This translates into CASREGQLAEKLFF.

The V and J genes are TRBV25-1 and TRBJ1-4; D ambiguous. V lost 2 bases and J lost 4, with 8 bases in between. Germline values: CDR1 MGHDK, CDR2 SYGVNS. This CDR3 has 14 amino acids. The CDR3: CASSEAGHNEKLFF. The CDR3 DNA reads TGTGCCAGCAGTGAAGCAGGCCATAATGAAAAACTGTTTTTT.

The chain has TRBV7-2 and TRBJ2-1; perhaps TRBD2 as D (7 bases). The CDR3 is 14 residues long. Per germline, CDR1 SGHTA and CDR2 FQGNSA. Trimming stripped 7 bases from V and 9 bases from J, with 19 bases between. Here the CDR3 DNA reads TGTGCCAGCACCGAGGGGGGGGCGGTCACTGAGCAGTTCTTC. The encoded protein is CASTEGGAVTEQFF.

This sequence joins TRBV21-1 and TRBJ1-1. TRBV21-1 is flagged as a pseudogene. CDR3 size: 12 residues. The CDR3 DNA is TGTGCCAGCAGCAAAGACAACACTGAAGCTTTCTTT. This codes for CASSKDNTEAFF.

The CDR3 nucleotides read TGTGCCAGCACCCTTGGTTGGGGTACAGATACGCAGTATTTT. It specifies CASTLGWGTDTQYF. The gene calls are TRBV5-6 and TRBJ2-3; D gene unclear. With 6 bases removed from V and 3 bases from J, the gap between germline ends came to 14 bases. Germline V gives CDR1 SGHDT, CDR2 YYEEEE. The CDR3 has 14 residues.

In this sample, this clone is medium-sized. Other DNA variants within this sample encode the same CDR3. The chain is built from TRBV6-1 and TRBJ2-1; D unresolved. V was cut by 5 bases and J by 7 bases, with 9 bases left in between. This CDR3 is built from 12 residues. Germline CDR1 is MNHNS and CDR2 is SASEGT. CDR3 nucleotide sequence: TGTGCCAGCAGTATCCCGGGTAATGAGCAGTTCTTC. It codes for CASSIPGNEQFF.

This clone was detected only a few times. A junction boundary mismatches the germline segment, possibly from a read error. The CDR3 coding sequence is TGTGCTAGCAGCTTAGAGGCAGGACCTTTCTACGAGCAGTACTTC. This gives the protein CASSLEAGPFYEQYF. This sequence joins TRBV7-7 and TRBJ2-7; no clear D. Germline V gene data show CDR1 as SSHAT and CDR2 as FNYEAQ (reference sequence). This CDR3 region has 15 residues.

This clone was seen a single time. The V and J genes are TRBV6-1 and TRBJ2-3; D unclear. Looked up from germline, CDR1 is MNHNS and CDR2 is SASEGT. With 5 bases removed from V and 4 bases from J, the gap between germline ends came to 10 bases. The CDR3 sequence is 13 residues long. The CDR3 coding sequence is TGTGCCAGCAGTTTAAAGGATGCAGATACGCAGTATTTT. Protein: CASSLKDADTQYF.

This rearrangement joins TRBV19 to TRBJ1-5; TRBD1 is a possible D gene (6 bases). CDR3 length: 14 residues. V shed 7 bases and J shed 4 bases, with 14 bases lying between them. Germline V gene sequence: CDR1 LNHDA, CDR2 SQIVND (reference sequence). The CDR3 bases are TGTGCCAGTAAGTGGGAGAGGGGGAATCAGCCCCAGCATTTT. It codes for CASKWERGNQPQHF. Combining the CDR3 with reference TRBV19 and TRBJ1-5 gives the whole variable domain DGGITQSPKYLFRKEGQNVTLSCEQNLNHDAMYWYRQDPGQGLRLIYYSQIVNDFQKGDIAEGYSVSREKKESFPLTVTSAQKNPTAFYLCASKWERGNQPQHFGDGTRLSIL.

This chain links TRBV5-6 with TRBJ1-2; 12 bases fit TRBD1. Per germline, CDR1 SGHDT and CDR2 YYEEEE. This CDR3 region has 18 residues. The V segment lost 0 bases and the J segment 4 bases; nucleotides outside the gene matches: 10. The CDR3 protein is CASSLGPGQGAWTYGYTF. CDR3 in DNA: TGTGCCAGCAGCTTGGGCCCGGGACAGGGGGCATGGACCTATGGCTACACCTTC.

This rearrangement joins TRBV15 to TRBJ2-2; perhaps TRBD2 as D (5 bases). The CDR3 contains 19 residues. Germline-derived CDR1 and CDR2 are LNHNV and YYDKDF (reference sequence). Trimming stripped 0 bases from V and 8 bases from J, with 25 bases between. The CDR3: CATSRDLPQRPYTGGELFF. The CDR3, as DNA: TGTGCCACCAGCAGAGATTTGCCCCAGCGGCCCTACACTGGAGGGGAGCTGTTTTTT.

In its sample, this clone was seen a few times. This chain joins TRBV28 and TRBJ2-2; 7 bases are a match to TRBD2. The CDR3 extends over 17 amino acids. With V trimmed by 5 bases and J by 3 bases, 12 bases remained unmatched. Germline CDR1 MDHEN, CDR2 SYDVKM. The chain's CDR3 is CASSRGKRDVYTGELFF. CDR3 DNA: TGTGCCAGCAGTCGGGGGAAGCGGGATGTTTACACCGGGGAGCTGTTTTTT.

This clone has only one observation. The chain links TRBV5-6 to TRBJ1-3; no firm D call. Germline CDR1 and CDR2: SGHDT and YYEEEE. The CDR3 has 13 residues. Trimming removed 2 bases at V and 2 bases at J, with 5 bases between. CDR3 protein: CASSLTAGNTIYF. The CDR3, as DNA: TGTGCCAGCAGCTTAACAGCTGGAAACACCATATATTTT.